This T cell receptor beta chain was recovered during a study of beta chain features in type 1 diabetes. Study observations and caveats: Patients showed naive, central memory and Treg TCRB repertoires that appeared more similar than those of healthy donors. In cDNA sequencing, cells with high TCR expression could be over-represented. It was not settled here whether HLA type affects TCRB rearrangement.

Expressed TCRB transcripts got sequenced, as all isolated RNA was reverse transcribed. Repertoires were generated with immunoSEQ multiplex PCR, while TCRdb's copy carries only in-frame clones and drops some. Among approximately 150,000 clones listed, approximately 9.9% were seen once. This clone was recorded a few times. Its antigen remains unknown. This CDR3 spans 14 amino acids. Germline CDR1 and CDR2: SGHRS and YFSETQ. Trimming removed 0 bases at V and 4 bases at J, with 8 bases between. The receptor comes from a woman under 30 in good health. This rearrangement joins TRBV5-1 to TRBJ1-3, with unresolved D. The specimen was central memory CD4+ T cells from blood. The CDR3 DNA follows: TGCGCCAGCAGCTTGGGAGGGAACGGAAACACCATATATTTT. Its protein product is CASSLGGNGNTIYF. Based on the CDR3 plus reference TRBV5-1 and TRBJ1-3, the full variable domain is KAGVTQTPRYLIKTRGQQVTLSCSPISGHRSVSWYQQTPGQGLQFLFEYFSETQRNKGNFPGRFSGRQFSNSRSEMNVSTLELGDSALYLCASSLGGNGNTIYFGEGSWLTVV.